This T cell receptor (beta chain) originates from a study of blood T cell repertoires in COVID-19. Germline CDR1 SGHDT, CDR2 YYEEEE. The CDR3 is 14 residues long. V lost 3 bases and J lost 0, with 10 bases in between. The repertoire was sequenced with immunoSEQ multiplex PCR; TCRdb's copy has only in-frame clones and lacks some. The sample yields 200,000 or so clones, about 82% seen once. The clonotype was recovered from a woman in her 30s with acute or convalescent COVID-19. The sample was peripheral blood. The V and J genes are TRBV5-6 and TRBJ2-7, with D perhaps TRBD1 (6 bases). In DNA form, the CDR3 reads TGTGCCAGCAGCTCCGGGACACCCTCCTACGAGCAGTACTTC. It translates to CASSSGTPSYEQYF.